Described below is a single T cell receptor beta chain sequence and its context. This may arise from a read error, as a much more abundant clone is one base away. The sample originates from a study of tumor-infiltrating lymphocytes in primary liver carcinoma. Researchers drew blood RNA from unsorted whole blood and extracted germline DNA as well. Every patient had chronic HBV infection and was treatment-naive. There are 14 residues in the CDR3. Germline CDR1 is SQVTM and CDR2 is ANQGSEA. From 500 ng total RNA, TCR beta cDNA was generated with a primer in the constant region. Investigators got TCR beta libraries out of three nested multiplex PCR rounds, done with slightly modified ARM-PCR. A C-beta reverse primer and TRBV1-TRBV30 forward primers served in each of the first two PCR rounds, at around 10 cycles apiece. TCRdb called the multiplex PCR reads again in MiXCR, with one record for every CDR3 protein. The sample has hundreds of thousands of distinct CDR3 sequences, over 55% seen once; the top ten hold around 9.5%.

The chain carries TRBV29-1 and TRBJ1-1; 9 nucleotides agree with TRBD1. The sequence came from a man between 35 and 55 years old with primary liver carcinoma and hepatitis B virus infection. The sequenced sample consisted of peripheral blood. CDR3 bases: TGCAGCGTTGGGACAGGGGTTTTGAACACTGGAGCTTTCTTT. Protein sequence: CSVGTGVLNTGAFF.